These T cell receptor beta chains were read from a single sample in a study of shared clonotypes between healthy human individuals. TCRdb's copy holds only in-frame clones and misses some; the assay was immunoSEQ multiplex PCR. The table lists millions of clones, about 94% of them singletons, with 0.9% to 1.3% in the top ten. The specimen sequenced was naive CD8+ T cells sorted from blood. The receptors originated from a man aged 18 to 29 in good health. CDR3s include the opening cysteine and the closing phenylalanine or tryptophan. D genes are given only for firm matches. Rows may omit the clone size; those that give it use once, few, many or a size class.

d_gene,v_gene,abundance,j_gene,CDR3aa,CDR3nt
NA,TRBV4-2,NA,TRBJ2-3,CASSQSGRSDTQYF,TGTGCCAGCAGCCAATCTGGTCGTTCAGATACGCAGTATTTT
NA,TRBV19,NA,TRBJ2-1,CASSFRVEPSIGEQFF,TGTGCCAGTAGTTTTAGAGTGGAACCCTCGATTGGTGAGCAGTTCTTC
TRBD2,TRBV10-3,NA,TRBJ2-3,CAIGMGAGGDTQYF,TGTGCCATCGGGATGGGAGCGGGAGGGGATACGCAGTATTTT
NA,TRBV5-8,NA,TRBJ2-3,CASSFGTTPSTDTQYF,TGTGCCAGCAGCTTCGGGACGACCCCTAGCACAGATACGCAGTATTTT
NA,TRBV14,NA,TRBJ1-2,CASSQRRGNYGYTF,TGTGCCAGCAGCCAAAGAAGGGGAAACTATGGCTACACCTTC
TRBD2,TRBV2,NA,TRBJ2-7,CASSSGGPTYEQYF,TGTGCCAGCTCTAGCGGGGGGCCGACCTACGAGCAGTACTTC
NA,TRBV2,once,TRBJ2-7,CAGEGTENYEQYF,TGTGCCGGAGAGGGGACGGAAAACTACGAGCAGTACTTC
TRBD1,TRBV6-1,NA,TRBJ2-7,CASDDRGQYEQYF,TGTGCCAGCGACGACAGGGGGCAATACGAGCAGTACTTC
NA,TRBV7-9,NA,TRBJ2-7,CASSQWDNSYEQYF,TGTGCCAGCAGCCAATGGGACAACTCCTACGAGCAGTACTTC
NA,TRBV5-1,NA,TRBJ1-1,CASSLAQAMNTEAFF,TGCGCCAGCAGCTTGGCGCAAGCCATGAACACTGAAGCTTTCTTT
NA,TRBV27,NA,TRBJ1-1,CASSLGNTEAFF,TGTGCCAGCAGTTTAGGAAACACTGAAGCTTTCTTT
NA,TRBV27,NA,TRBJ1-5,CASSLGTDPGMAQHF,TGTGCCAGCAGTTTAGGGACGGACCCTGGAATGGCCCAGCATTTT
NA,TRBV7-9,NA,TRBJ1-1,CASSWDLTGVGAFF,TGTGCCAGCAGCTGGGATCTGACAGGAGTAGGAGCTTTCTTT
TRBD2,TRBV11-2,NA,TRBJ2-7,CASSLVTSGSYEQYF,TGTGCCAGCAGCTTAGTCACTAGCGGTTCCTACGAGCAGTACTTC
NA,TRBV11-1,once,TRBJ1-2,CASSTTGLYGYTF,TGTGCCAGCAGTACGACAGGACTCTATGGCTACACCTTC
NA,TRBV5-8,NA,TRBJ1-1,CASSSRRGHRLGRRNTEAFF,TGTGCCAGCAGTTCGCGCCGGGGACATCGGTTGGGGCGGAGGAACACTGAAGCTTTCTTT
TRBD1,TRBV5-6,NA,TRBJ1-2,CASSILGGVGGYTF,TGTGCCAGCAGCATATTAGGGGGCGTAGGAGGCTACACCTTC
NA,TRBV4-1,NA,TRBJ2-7,CASSHAGPSSYEQYF,TGCGCCAGCAGCCACGCAGGGCCGAGCTCCTACGAGCAGTACTTC
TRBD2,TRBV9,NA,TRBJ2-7,CASSVGGSGRYEQYF,TGTGCCAGCAGCGTAGGAGGTAGCGGGAGGTACGAGCAGTACTTC
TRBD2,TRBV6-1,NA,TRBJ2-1,CASRLGGDNEQFF,TGTGCCAGCAGACTCGGGGGGGACAATGAGCAGTTCTTC
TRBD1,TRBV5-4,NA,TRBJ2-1,CASSLGTGGALYNEQFF,TGTGCCAGCAGCTTGGGGACAGGGGGCGCCCTTTACAATGAGCAGTTCTTC
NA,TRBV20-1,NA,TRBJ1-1,CSAWPNTEAFF,TGCAGTGCATGGCCGAACACTGAAGCTTTCTTT
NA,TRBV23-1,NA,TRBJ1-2,CASRKSDGRQAVMDGYTF,TGCGCCAGCAGAAAATCTGACGGGCGACAGGCAGTCATGGACGGCTACACCTTC
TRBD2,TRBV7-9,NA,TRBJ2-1,CASSPPTSGIGNEQFF,TGTGCCAGCAGCCCACCGACTAGCGGGATAGGTAATGAGCAGTTCTTC
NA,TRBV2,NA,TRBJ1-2,CASTWGTEVYTF,TGTGCCAGCACCTGGGGGACGGAAGTCTACACCTTC
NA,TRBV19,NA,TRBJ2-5,CASSAYRGWETQYF,TGTGCCAGTAGTGCCTATAGGGGCTGGGAGACCCAGTACTTC
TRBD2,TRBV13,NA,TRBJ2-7,CASSPRGSGTYEQYF,TGTGCCAGCAGCCCCCGGGGCAGCGGGACCTACGAGCAGTACTTC
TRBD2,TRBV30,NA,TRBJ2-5,CAWSDLLAGTQETQYF,TGTGCCTGGAGTGACCTGCTAGCGGGGACCCAAGAGACCCAGTACTTC
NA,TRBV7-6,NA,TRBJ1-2,CASSLALSGEAGGYTF,TGTGCCAGCAGCTTAGCGTTGTCAGGGGAAGCTGGTGGCTACACCTTC
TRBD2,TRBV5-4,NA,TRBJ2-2,CASSFSGGGELFF,TGTGCCAGCAGCTTTAGCGGGGGCGGGGAGCTGTTTTTT
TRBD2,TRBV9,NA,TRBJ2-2,CASSVPTSGRWDTGELFF,TGTGCCAGCAGCGTACCCACTAGCGGGAGGTGGGACACCGGGGAGCTGTTTTTT
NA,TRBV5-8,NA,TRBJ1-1,CASSPGDVTEAFF,TGTGCCAGCAGCCCGGGGGACGTCACTGAAGCTTTCTTT
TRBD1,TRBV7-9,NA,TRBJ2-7,CASSLGTGVIPYF,TGTGCCAGCAGCTTAGGGACAGGGGTAATACCGTACTTC
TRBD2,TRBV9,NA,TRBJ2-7,CASSVRGTSGYEQYF,TGTGCCAGCAGCGTGAGGGGGACTAGCGGCTACGAGCAGTACTTC
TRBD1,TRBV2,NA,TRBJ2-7,CASRLGQWVLYEQYF,TGTGCCAGCAGATTGGGACAGTGGGTCCTTTACGAGCAGTACTTC
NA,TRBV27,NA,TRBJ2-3,CASSASWGGDTQYF,TGTGCCAGCAGTGCCTCCTGGGGGGGCGATACGCAGTATTTT
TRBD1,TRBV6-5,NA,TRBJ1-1,CASSYSGQGDTEAFF,TGTGCCAGCAGTTACTCGGGACAGGGGGACACTGAAGCTTTCTTT
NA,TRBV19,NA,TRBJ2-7,CASSSRTSYEQYF,TGTGCCAGTAGTTCGCGGACATCTTACGAGCAGTACTTC
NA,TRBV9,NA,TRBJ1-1,CASSPVIGDFTEAFF,TGTGCCAGCAGCCCCGTCATCGGGGATTTCACTGAAGCTTTCTTT
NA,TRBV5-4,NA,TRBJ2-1,CASSLVRNEQFF,TGTGCCAGCAGCTTGGTGAGGAATGAGCAGTTCTTC
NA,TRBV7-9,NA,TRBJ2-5,CASSLVIGTFQETQYF,TGTGCCAGCAGCTTAGTAATTGGGACATTCCAAGAGACCCAGTACTTC
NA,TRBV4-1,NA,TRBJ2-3,CASSKGGQRGLDTQYF,TGCGCCAGCAGCAAAGGCGGTCAGCGCGGGTTGGATACGCAGTATTTT